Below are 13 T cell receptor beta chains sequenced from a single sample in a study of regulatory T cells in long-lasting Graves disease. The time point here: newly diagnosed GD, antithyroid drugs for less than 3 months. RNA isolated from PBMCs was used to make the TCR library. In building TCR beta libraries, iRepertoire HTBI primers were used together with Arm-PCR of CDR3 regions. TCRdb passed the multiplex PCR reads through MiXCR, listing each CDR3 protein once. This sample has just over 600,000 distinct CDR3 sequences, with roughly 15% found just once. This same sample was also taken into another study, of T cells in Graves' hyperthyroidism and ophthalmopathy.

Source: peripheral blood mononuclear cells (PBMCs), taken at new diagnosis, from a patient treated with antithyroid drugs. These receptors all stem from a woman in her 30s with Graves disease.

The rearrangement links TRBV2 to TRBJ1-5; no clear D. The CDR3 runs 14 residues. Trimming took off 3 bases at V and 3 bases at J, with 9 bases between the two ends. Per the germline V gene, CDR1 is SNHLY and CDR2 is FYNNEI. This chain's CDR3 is CASSEEGVNQPQHF. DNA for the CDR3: TGTGCCAGCAGTGAGGAGGGCGTCAATCAGCCCCAGCATTTT.

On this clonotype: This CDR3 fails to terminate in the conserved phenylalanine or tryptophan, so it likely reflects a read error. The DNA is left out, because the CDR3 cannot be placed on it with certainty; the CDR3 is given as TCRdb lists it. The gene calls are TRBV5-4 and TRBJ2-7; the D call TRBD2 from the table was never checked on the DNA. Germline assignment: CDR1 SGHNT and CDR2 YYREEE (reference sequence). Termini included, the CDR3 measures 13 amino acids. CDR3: CASSLTPAGGPRL.

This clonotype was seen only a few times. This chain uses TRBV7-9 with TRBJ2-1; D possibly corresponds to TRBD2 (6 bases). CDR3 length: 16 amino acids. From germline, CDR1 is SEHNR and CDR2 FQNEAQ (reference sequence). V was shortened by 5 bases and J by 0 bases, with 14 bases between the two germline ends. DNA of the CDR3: TGTGCCAGCAGCCCGGGACTTCGAAGCTCCTACAATGAGCAGTTCTTC. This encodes CASSPGLRSSYNEQFF.

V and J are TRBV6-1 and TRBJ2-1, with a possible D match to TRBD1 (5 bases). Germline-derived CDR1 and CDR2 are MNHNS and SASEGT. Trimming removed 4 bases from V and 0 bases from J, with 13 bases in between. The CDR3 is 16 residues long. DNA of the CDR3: TGTGCCAGCAGTGCCACAATTGACAGCTCCTACAATGAGCAGTTCTTC. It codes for CASSATIDSSYNEQFF.

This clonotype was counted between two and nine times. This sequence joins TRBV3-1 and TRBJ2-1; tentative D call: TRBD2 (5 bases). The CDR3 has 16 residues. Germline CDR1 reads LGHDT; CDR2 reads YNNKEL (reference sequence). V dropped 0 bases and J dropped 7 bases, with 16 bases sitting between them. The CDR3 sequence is CASSQDRSGIGNEQFF. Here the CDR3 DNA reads TGTGCCAGCAGCCAAGATCGAAGCGGTATTGGGAATGAGCAGTTCTTC.

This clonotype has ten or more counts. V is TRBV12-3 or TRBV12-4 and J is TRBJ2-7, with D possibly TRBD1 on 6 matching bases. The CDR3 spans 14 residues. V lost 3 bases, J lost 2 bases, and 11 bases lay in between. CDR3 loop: CASSFSDRPYEQYF. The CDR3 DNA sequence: TGTGCCAGCAGTTTTTCGGACAGACCCTACGAGCAGTACTTC.

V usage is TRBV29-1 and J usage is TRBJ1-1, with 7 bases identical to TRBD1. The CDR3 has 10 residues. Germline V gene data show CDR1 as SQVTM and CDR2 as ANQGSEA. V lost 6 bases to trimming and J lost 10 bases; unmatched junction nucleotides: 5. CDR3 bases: TGCAGCGTGCGGACAGGTCGAGCTTTCTTT. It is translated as CSVRTGRAFF.

In nucleotides, the CDR3 is TGTGCCAGCACAGGGATCTTACAAGAGACCCAGTACTTC. Residues: CASTGILQETQYF. This chain joins TRBV2 and TRBJ2-5, with D tentatively TRBD1 (5 bases). CDR1 and CDR2 (germline): SNHLY, FYNNEI. The CDR3 extends over 13 amino acids. V was shortened by 7 bases and J by 2 bases, with 11 bases between the two germline ends.

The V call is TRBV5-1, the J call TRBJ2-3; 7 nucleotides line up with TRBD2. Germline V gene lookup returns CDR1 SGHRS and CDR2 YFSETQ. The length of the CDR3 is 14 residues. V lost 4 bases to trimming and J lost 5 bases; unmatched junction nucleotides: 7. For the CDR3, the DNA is TGCGCCAGCAGCCCCGGACTAGTAGGAGATACGCAGTATTTT. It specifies CASSPGLVGDTQYF.

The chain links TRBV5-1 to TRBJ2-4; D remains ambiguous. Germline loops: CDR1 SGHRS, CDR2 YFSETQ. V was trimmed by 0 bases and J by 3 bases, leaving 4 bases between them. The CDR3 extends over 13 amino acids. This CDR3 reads CASSLGSKNIQYF. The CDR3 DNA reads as TGCGCCAGCAGCTTGGGAAGCAAAAACATTCAGTACTTC.

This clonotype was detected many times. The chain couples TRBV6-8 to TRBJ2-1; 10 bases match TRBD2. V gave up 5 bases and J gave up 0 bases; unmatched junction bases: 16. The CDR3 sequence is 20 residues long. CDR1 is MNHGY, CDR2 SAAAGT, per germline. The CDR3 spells CASSPRTSGDRRSSYNEQFF. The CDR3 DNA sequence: TGTGCCAGCAGTCCCAGGACTAGCGGAGACAGGAGGAGCTCCTACAATGAGCAGTTCTTC.

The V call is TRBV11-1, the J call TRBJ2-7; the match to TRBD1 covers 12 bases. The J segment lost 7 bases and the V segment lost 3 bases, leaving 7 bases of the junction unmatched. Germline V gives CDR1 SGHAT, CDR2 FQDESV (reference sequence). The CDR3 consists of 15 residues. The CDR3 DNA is TGTGCCAGCAGCTTGGGACAGGGGGCGTACAATGAGCAGTACTTC. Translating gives CASSLGQGAYNEQYF.

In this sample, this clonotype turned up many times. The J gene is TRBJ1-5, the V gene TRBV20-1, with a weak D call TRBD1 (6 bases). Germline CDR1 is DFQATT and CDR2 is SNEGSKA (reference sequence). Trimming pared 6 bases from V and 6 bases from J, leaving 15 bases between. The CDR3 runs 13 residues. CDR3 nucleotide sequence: TGCAGTGCAGGGACCACCAGGGGTCAGCCCCAGCATTTT. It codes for CSAGTTRGQPQHF.